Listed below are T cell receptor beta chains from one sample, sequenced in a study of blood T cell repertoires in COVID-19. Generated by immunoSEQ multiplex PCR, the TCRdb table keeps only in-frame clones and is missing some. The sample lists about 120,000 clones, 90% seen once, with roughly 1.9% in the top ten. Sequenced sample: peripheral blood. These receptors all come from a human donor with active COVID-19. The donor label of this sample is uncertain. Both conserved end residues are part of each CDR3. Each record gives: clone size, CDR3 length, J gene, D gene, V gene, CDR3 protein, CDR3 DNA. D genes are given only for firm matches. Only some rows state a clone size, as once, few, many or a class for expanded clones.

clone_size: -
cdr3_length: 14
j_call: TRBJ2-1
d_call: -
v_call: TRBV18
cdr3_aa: CASSPSVRSGEQFF
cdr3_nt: TGTGCCAGCTCACCAAGTGTAAGGTCGGGTGAGCAGTTCTTC

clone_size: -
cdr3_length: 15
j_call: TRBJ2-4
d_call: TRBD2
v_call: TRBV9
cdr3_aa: CASSAERGGLNIQYF
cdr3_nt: TGTGCCAGCAGCGCCGAGCGGGGGGGCTTAAACATTCAGTACTTC

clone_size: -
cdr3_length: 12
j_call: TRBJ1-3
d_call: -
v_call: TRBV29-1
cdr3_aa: CSATGYGNTIYF
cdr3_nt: TGCAGCGCAACAGGGTACGGAAACACCATATATTTT

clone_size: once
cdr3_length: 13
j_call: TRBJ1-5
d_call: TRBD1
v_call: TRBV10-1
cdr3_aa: CATGTASNQPQHF
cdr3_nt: TGCGCCACTGGGACAGCTAGCAATCAGCCCCAGCATTTT

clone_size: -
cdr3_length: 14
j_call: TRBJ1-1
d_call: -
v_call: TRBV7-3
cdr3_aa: CASSLTEINTEAFF
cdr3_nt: TGTGCCAGCAGCTTGACAGAGATTAACACTGAAGCTTTCTTT

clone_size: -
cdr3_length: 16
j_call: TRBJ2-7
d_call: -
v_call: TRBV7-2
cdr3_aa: CASSHEGLKFSYEQYF
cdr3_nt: TGTGCCAGCAGCCATGAGGGACTTAAGTTCTCCTACGAGCAGTACTTC

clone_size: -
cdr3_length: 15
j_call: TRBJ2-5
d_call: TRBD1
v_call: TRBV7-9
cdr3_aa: CASSLGQGVEETQYF
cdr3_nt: TGTGCCAGCAGCTTAGGTCAGGGGGTAGAAGAGACCCAGTACTTC

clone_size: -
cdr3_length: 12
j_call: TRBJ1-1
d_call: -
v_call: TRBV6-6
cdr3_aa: CASTRGSTEAFF
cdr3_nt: TGTGCCAGCACAAGGGGTAGTACTGAAGCTTTCTTT

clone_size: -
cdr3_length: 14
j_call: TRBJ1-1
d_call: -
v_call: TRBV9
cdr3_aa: CASSVAGGTPEAFF
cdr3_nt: TGTGCCAGCAGCGTAGCCGGGGGTACCCCTGAAGCTTTCTTT

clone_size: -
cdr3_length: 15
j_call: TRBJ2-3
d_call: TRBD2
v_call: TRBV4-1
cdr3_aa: CASRSPGRVTDTQYF
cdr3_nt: TGCGCCAGCAGATCACCGGGGAGGGTCACAGATACGCAGTATTTT

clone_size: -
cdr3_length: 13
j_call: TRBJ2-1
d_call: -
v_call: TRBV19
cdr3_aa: CASSWWAYNEQFF
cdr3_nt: TGTGCCAGTAGTTGGTGGGCTTACAATGAGCAGTTCTTC

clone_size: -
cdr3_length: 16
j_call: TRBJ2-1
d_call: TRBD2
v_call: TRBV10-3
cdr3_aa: CAIRQSRGGAYNEQFF
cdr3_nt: TGTGCCATCAGACAATCTCGGGGGGGAGCATACAATGAGCAGTTCTTC

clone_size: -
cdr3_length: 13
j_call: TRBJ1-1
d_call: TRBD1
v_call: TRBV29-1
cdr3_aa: CSVMDRGEAEAFF
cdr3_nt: TGCAGCGTTATGGACAGGGGGGAGGCTGAAGCTTTCTTT

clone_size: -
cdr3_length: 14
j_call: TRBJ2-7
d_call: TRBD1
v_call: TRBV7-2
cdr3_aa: CASSQDRGVYEQYF
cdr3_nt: TGTGCCAGCAGCCAGGACAGGGGCGTCTACGAGCAGTACTTC

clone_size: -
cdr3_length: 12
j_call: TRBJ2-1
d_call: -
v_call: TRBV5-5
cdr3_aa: CASSLAGNEQFF
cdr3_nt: TGTGCCAGCAGCTTGGCGGGGAATGAGCAGTTCTTC

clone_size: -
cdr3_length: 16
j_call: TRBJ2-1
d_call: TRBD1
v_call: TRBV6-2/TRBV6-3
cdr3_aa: CASSYRDRGQYNEQFF
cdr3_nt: TGTGCCAGCAGTTACAGGGACAGGGGGCAATACAATGAGCAGTTCTTC

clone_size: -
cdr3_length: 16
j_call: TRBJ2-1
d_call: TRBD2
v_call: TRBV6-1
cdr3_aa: CASSGGTTSSYNEQFF
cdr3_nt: TGTGCCAGCAGTGGGGGGACTACTAGCTCCTACAATGAGCAGTTCTTC

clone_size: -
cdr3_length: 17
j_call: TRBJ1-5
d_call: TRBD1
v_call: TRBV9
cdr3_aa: CASSVGTGDYSNQPQHF
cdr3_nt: TGTGCCAGCAGCGTAGGGACAGGGGATTATAGCAATCAGCCCCAGCATTTT

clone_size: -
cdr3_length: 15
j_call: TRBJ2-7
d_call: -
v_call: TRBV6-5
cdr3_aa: CASTSRGGSAYEQYF
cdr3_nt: TGTGCCAGCACCTCCCGCGGGGGCTCCGCCTACGAGCAGTACTTC

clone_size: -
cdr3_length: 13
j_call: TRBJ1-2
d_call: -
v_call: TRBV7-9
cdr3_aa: CASSLVRIDGYTF
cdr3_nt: TGTGCCAGCAGCTTAGTGCGAATCGATGGCTACACCTTC

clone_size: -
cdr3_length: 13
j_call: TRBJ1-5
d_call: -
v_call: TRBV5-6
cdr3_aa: CASSLAGNQPQHF
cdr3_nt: TGTGCCAGCAGCTTGGCCGGGAATCAGCCCCAGCATTTT

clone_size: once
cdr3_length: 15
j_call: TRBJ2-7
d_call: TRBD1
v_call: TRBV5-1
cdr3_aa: CASSVRGDSLYEQYF
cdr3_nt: TGCGCCAGCAGCGTACGTGGGGACAGCCTCTACGAGCAGTACTTC

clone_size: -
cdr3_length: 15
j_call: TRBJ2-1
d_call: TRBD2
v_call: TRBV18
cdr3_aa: CASSPLAGGLDEQFF
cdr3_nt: TGTGCCAGCTCACCTCTAGCGGGGGGCTTGGATGAGCAGTTCTTC

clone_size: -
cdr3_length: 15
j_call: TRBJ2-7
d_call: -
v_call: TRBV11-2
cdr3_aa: CASSLVPGLGYEQYF
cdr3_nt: TGTGCCAGCAGCTTAGTCCCGGGGTTGGGCTACGAGCAGTACTTC

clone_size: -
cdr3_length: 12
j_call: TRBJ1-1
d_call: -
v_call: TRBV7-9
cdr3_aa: CASSFSNTEAFF
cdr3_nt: TGTGCCAGCAGCTTTTCTAACACTGAAGCTTTCTTT

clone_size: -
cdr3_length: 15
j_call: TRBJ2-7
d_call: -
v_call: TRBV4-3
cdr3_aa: CASSQEGRQAYEQYF
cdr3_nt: TGCGCCAGCAGCCAAGAAGGTAGACAGGCCTACGAGCAGTACTTC

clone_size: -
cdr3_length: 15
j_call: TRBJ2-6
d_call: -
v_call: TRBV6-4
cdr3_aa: CASSLGTTGANVLTF
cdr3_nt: TGTGCCAGCTCGCTAGGGACAACCGGGGCCAACGTCCTGACTTTC

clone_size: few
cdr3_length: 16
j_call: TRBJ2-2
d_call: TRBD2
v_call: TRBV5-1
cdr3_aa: CASSLLLAGYTGELFF
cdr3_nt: TGCGCCAGCAGCTTGTTACTAGCGGGATATACCGGGGAGCTGTTTTTT

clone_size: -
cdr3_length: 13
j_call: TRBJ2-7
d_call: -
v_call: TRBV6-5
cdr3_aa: CASSPNRVGEQYF
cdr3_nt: TGTGCCAGCTCCCCCAACAGGGTCGGCGAGCAGTACTTC

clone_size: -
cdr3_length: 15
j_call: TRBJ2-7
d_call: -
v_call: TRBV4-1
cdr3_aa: CASSQLSGEDYEQYF
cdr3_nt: TGCGCCAGCAGCCAATTATCCGGGGAGGACTACGAGCAGTACTTC

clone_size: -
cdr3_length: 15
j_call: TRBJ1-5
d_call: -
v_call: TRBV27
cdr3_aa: CASSPPRGGNQPQHF
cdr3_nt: TGTGCCAGCAGTCCCCCCCGGGGTGGCAATCAGCCCCAGCATTTT

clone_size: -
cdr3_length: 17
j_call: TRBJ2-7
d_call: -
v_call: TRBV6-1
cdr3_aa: CASSEATDRLGTYEQYF
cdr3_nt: TGTGCCAGCAGTGAAGCGACGGACAGATTGGGGACCTACGAGCAGTACTTC

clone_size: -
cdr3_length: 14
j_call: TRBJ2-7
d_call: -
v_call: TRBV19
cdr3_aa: CASSSPGQTYEQYF
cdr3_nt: TGTGCCAGTAGCTCACCGGGACAAACTTACGAGCAGTACTTC

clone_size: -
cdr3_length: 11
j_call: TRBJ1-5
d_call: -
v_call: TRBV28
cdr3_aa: CASSRGGTQHF
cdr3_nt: TGTGCCAGTTCTAGGGGGGGAACCCAGCATTTT

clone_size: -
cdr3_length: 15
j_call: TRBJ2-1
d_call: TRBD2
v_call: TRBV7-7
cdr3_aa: CASSLGTSRWDEQFF
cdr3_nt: TGTGCCAGCAGCTTAGGGACTAGCCGGTGGGATGAGCAGTTCTTC

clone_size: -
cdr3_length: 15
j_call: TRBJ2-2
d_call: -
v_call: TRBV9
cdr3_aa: CASSVAVRGTGELFF
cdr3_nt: TGTGCCAGCAGCGTAGCGGTCCGGGGCACCGGGGAGCTGTTTTTT

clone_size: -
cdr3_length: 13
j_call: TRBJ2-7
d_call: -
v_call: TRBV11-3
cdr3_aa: CASSPNTGDEQYF
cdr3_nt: TGTGCCAGCAGCCCAAACACCGGGGACGAGCAGTACTTC

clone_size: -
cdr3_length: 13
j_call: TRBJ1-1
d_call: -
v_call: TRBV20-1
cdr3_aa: CSASPGANTEAFF
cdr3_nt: TGCAGTGCTAGTCCGGGAGCGAACACTGAAGCTTTCTTT

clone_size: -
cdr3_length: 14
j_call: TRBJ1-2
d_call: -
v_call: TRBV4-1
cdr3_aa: CASSQVPGIYGYTF
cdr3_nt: TGCGCCAGCAGCCAAGTACCGGGGATCTATGGCTACACCTTC

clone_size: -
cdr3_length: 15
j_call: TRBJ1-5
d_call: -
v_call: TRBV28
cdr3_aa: CASSFLQGSNQPQHF
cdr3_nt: TGTGCCAGCAGTTTTCTTCAGGGAAGCAATCAGCCCCAGCATTTT

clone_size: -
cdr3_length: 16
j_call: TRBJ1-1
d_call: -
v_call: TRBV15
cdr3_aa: CATSRVSGRASTEAFF
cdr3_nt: TGTGCCACCAGCAGAGTGTCGGGCAGGGCAAGCACTGAAGCTTTCTTT

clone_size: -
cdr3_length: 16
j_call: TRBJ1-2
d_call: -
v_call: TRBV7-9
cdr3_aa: CASSLGQYSFNYGYTF
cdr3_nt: TGTGCCAGCAGCTTAGGACAGTATAGCTTTAACTATGGCTACACCTTC

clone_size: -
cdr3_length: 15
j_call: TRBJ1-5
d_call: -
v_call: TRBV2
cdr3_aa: CASKIEGLYNQPQHF
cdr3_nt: TGTGCCAGCAAGATAGAGGGACTCTACAATCAGCCCCAGCATTTT